This T cell receptor beta chain was recovered during a study of technical replicates of blood from a handful of donors. Clones were sequenced by immunoSEQ multiplex PCR, and TCRdb holds only the in-frame ones, with some missing. The sample contains roughly 79,000 clones, approximately 93% of which appear only once. Trimming took off 6 bases at V and 5 bases at J, with 11 bases between the two ends. There are 13 residues in the CDR3. Looked up from germline, CDR1 is LNHDA and CDR2 is SQIVND (reference sequence). This clone was counted a single time. The chain employs TRBV19 and TRBJ1-5; possibly TRBD1 for D (5 bases). This TCR was sampled from a human donor in good health. The specimen was T cells isolated from PBMCs. The CDR3 DNA is TGTGCCAGTAGCCCCGCCAGGGATCAGCCCCAGCATTTT. Its protein product is CASSPARDQPQHF.